This T cell receptor beta chain was identified during a study of shared clonotypes between healthy human individuals. Across several immunoSEQ plates, the genomic DNA of each subset was split evenly. Measured with immunoSEQ multiplex PCR; TCRdb has only the in-frame clones, and not every one. The data show over a million clones, 75% seen once. Details on this clone: The antigen remains undetermined.

Study-wide results and caveats: As a rule, naive subsets had a larger estimated richness than memory subsets.

The study enrolled healthy HIV-negative adults without recent acute infections or vaccinations as donors. V shed 5 bases and J shed 4 bases, with 15 bases lying between them. This CDR3 contains 15 residues. Germline V gene sequence: CDR1 SEHNR, CDR2 FQNEAQ (reference sequence). The V gene is TRBV7-9, the J gene TRBJ2-1; D is possibly TRBD1 or TRBD2 (5 bases each). The sequenced sample was memory CD4+ T cells sorted from blood. Stated subset: CD45RA-negative fraction. The TCR originated in a man younger than 30 in good health. The CDR3 here is CASSPRAGGYNEQFF. The CDR3 nucleotides are TGTGCCAGCAGCCCGCGGGCTGGGGGATACAATGAGCAGTTCTTC. Looking up the rest from reference TRBV7-9 and TRBJ2-1 gives the full variable domain: DTGVSQNPRHKITKRGQNVTFRCDPISEHNRLYWYRQTLGQGPEFLTYFQNEAQLEKSRLLSDRFSAERPKGSFSTLEIQRTEQGDSAMYLCASSPRAGGYNEQFFGPGTRLTVL.